Listed here are 26 T cell receptor beta chains from one sample, sequenced in a study of T cells expressing NK-cell markers. TCRdb reprocessed the 5' RACE reads, with one entry per CDR3 protein and no DNA. This table holds about 460,000 distinct CDR3 sequences. Sequenced input: blood T cells: a sorted CD56 or NKG2C T cell subset, CD4+ or CD8+ T cells, or bulk PBMC T cells (not recorded which). These receptors came from a woman between 45 and 60 years old in good health.

The CDR3 spells CASSQETLYGYTF. V gene TRBV3-1 combines with J gene TRBJ1-2. The germline V gene has CDR1 LGHDT and CDR2 YNNKEL (reference sequence). The CDR3 totals 13 residues.

The V and J genes are TRBV2 and TRBJ1-1; absent DNA, TCRdb's TRBD1 call cannot be checked. In germline, CDR1 is SNHLY, CDR2 FYNNEI. CDR3 length: 13 amino acids. The CDR3 sequence: CASSGGPDTEAFF.

The gene calls are TRBV2 and TRBJ2-1; TCRdb proposes TRBD2, but this gene call is untestable without DNA. This CDR3 is built from 13 residues. The V gene's germline CDR1 is SNHLY and CDR2 FYNNEI. Here the CDR3 reads CASSTGGINEQFF.

V usage is TRBV12-3 or TRBV12-4 and J usage is TRBJ1-1. CDR3 length equals 13 residues. The CDR3 reads CASISAGRPEAFF.

The chain has TRBV5-1 and TRBJ2-5. Germline V gene lookup returns CDR1 SGHRS and CDR2 YFSETQ. The CDR3 has 13 amino acids. The CDR3 sequence: CASRLGGLETQYF.

J is TRBJ2-1 and V is TRBV11-2; TCRdb's D gene call, TRBD1, goes unchecked for lack of DNA. This CDR3 has 16 amino acids. Germline CDR1 is SGHAT and CDR2 is FQNNGV. The CDR3 here is CASSLQVSGHYNEQFF. The entire variable domain, with the rest obtained from reference TRBV11-2 and TRBJ2-1, is as follows: EAGVAQSPRYKIIEKRQSVAFWCNPISGHATLYWYQQILGQGPKLLIQFQNNGVVDDSQLPKDRFSAERLKGVDSTLKIQPAKLEDSAVYLCASSLQVSGHYNEQFFGPGTRLTVL.

This CDR3 is CASSTRLIEQFF. This chain links TRBV3-1 with TRBJ2-1. The CDR3 is made up of 12 amino acids. The V gene's germline CDR1 is LGHDT and CDR2 YNNKEL (reference sequence).

The chain joins TRBV10-2 to TRBJ1-2. The CDR3 totals 13 residues. Germline values: CDR1 WSHSY, CDR2 SAAADI. The CDR3 sequence is CASSGTINYGYTF.

The chain carries TRBV5-1 and TRBJ2-3. The germline CDR1 and CDR2 sequences are SGHRS and YFSETQ. This CDR3 spans 15 amino acids. CDR3 protein: CASSLSASSVDTQYF.

The chain recombines TRBV7-2 with TRBJ2-1. Germline CDR1 is SGHTA and CDR2 is FQGNSA. The CDR3 runs to 14 residues. CDR3 residues: CASSLRHRDNEQFF.

V usage is TRBV29-1 and J usage is TRBJ2-1; TCRdb reports TRBD2, a call that lacks DNA to check it against. Germline loops: CDR1 SQVTM, CDR2 ANQGSEA. The CDR3 extends over 15 amino acids. CDR3: CSVLRPSGSYNEQFF.

This rearrangement joins TRBV2 to TRBJ2-5; TCRdb selects TRBD1, and the lack of DNA leaves this call unchecked. Per germline, CDR1 SNHLY and CDR2 FYNNEI. CDR3 length: 12 amino acids. The CDR3 spells CASSDGGETQYF.

The CDR3 sequence is CASKSLQHGSSYEQYF. The genes are TRBV7-3 and TRBJ2-7. The germline V gene has CDR1 SGHTA and CDR2 FQGTGA. This CDR3 spans 16 amino acids.

This chain uses TRBV2 with TRBJ2-7; the D gene TCRdb calls, TRBD2, cannot be checked with no DNA. The CDR3 length is 13 residues. Germline V lookup: CDR1 SNHLY, CDR2 FYNNEI. The CDR3 loop reads CASNREQIYEQYF.

This rearrangement joins TRBV11-2 to TRBJ2-2; TCRdb designates TRBD2, a call that cannot be tested without DNA. The CDR3 runs 16 residues. The germline CDR1 and CDR2 sequences are SGHAT and FQNNGV. The CDR3 region is CASSLGSGKNTGELFF.

The rearrangement links TRBV4-1 to TRBJ2-5; TCRdb's D call, TRBD2, is unchecked because there is no DNA. Germline assignment: CDR1 MGHRA and CDR2 YSYEKL. The CDR3 loop spans 17 amino acids. CDR3 protein: CASSQPRGGKVGETQYF.

The chain employs TRBV10-2 and TRBJ1-1; TCRdb names TRBD1, which stays unverified in the absence of DNA. Germline loops: CDR1 WSHSY, CDR2 SAAADI. The CDR3 runs to 13 residues. The CDR3 here is CASSRDTYTEAFF.

The chain uses TRBV25-1 and TRBJ2-7; TCRdb names TRBD1, which stays unverified in the absence of DNA. The CDR3 extends over 16 amino acids. CDR1 and CDR2 from the germline V gene are MGHDK and SYGVNS. The CDR3 loop is CASSDRGSFSSYEQYF.

The chain couples TRBV5-6 to TRBJ2-1; TCRdb picks TRBD2, but there is no DNA to check that call. The CDR3 is 15 amino acids. CDR1 SGHDT and CDR2 YYEEEE come from the germline V gene. The CDR3 loop is CASSSAGLANNEQFF.

The chain carries TRBV12-3 or TRBV12-4 and TRBJ2-5; TCRdb proposes TRBD1, but this gene call is untestable without DNA. The CDR3 runs to 15 residues. Here the CDR3 reads CASSHGRPNVETQYF.

J is TRBJ2-3 and V is TRBV5-1; the D call of TRBD1 rests on TCRdb alone, since no DNA is present to check it. Germline V gene data show CDR1 as SGHRS and CDR2 as YFSETQ. The CDR3 totals 15 residues. CDR3 sequence reads: CASSPSDPKADTQYF.

This sequence joins TRBV2 and TRBJ2-2. This CDR3 is 15 amino acids long. Germline values: CDR1 SNHLY, CDR2 FYNNEI. This CDR3 is CASSEVKGNTGELFF.

V usage is TRBV6-5 and J usage is TRBJ1-2; with no DNA, the TCRdb D assignment of TRBD1 cannot be verified. The CDR3 covers 14 residues. The germline V gene encodes CDR1 MNHEY and CDR2 SVGAGI. CDR3 amino acids: CASRRTALGYGYTF.

The gene calls are TRBV4-2 and TRBJ2-5; TCRdb gives TRBD2 as the D gene, but with no DNA this cannot be confirmed. The V gene's germline CDR1 is LGHNA and CDR2 YNFKEQ. The CDR3 is made up of 17 amino acids. CDR3 sequence: CASSQSGRNKEDETQYF.

This rearrangement joins TRBV9 to TRBJ2-1. The CDR3 has 16 amino acids. CDR1 is SGDLS and CDR2 is YYNGEE in the germline V gene. CDR3 sequence: CASSVAMRTKQSEQFF. Variable domain in full (rest from reference TRBV9 and TRBJ2-1): DSGVTQTPKHLITATGQRVTLRCSPRSGDLSVYWYQQSLDQGLQFLIQYYNGEERAKGNILERFSAQQFPDLHSELNLSSLELGDSALYFCASSVAMRTKQSEQFFGPGTRLTVL.

This chain uses TRBV5-5 with TRBJ2-6; TCRdb picks TRBD2, but there is no DNA to check that call. This CDR3 has 19 amino acids. Germline CDR1 and CDR2: SGHKS and YYEKEE (reference sequence). The CDR3: CASSLLAGPRSSGANVLTF.